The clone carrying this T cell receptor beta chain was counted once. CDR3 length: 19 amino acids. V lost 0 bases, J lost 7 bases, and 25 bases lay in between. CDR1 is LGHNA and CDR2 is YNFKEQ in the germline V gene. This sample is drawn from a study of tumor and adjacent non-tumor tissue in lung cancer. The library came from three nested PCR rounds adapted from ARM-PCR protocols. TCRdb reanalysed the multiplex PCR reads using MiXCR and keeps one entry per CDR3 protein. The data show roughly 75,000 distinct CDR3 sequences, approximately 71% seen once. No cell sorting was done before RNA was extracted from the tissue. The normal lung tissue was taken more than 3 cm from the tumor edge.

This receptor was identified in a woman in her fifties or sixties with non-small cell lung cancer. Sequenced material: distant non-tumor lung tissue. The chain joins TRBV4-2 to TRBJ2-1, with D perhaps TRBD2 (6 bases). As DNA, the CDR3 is TGTGCCAGCAGCCAAGAAAGCTACCTGGGTGTGCGGGGCCTAAATGAGCAGTTCTTC. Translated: CASSQESYLGVRGLNEQFF.